Sequencing of this T cell receptor (beta chain) was carried out in a study of identical twins. Study-level findings and limits: Within monozygotic twins, out-of-frame TCR alpha sharing was underestimated by the models. Excess twin sharing in beta out-of-frame sequences was weaker.

This clonotype has more than one count but fewer than ten. What it recognizes is unknown. One entry per CDR3 protein, called by TCRdb with MiXCR from the 5' RACE reads. This sample has more than 1.5 million distinct CDR3 sequences; 32% occur once, and the top ten carry around 0.25%. This TCR came from a newborn girl in good health. The sequenced sample consisted of cord blood.

This CDR3 is CASSSRFPGTGGEKLFF. CDR3 DNA sequence: TGTGCCAGCAGCTCCCGCTTTCCCGGGACGGGGGGTGAAAAACTGTTTTTT. The J gene is TRBJ1-4, the V gene TRBV4-2, with D possibly TRBD1 on 5 matching bases. V was pared by 5 bases and J by 7 bases, with 23 bases between. The CDR3 consists of 17 residues. Per germline, CDR1 LGHNA and CDR2 YNFKEQ.